The sequence of this T cell receptor beta chain was determined in a study of beta chain features in type 1 diabetes. The collection from each donor was one heparinised blood draw averaging roughly 100 mL. CD45RO/CCR7/CD25/CD127/CD95/CD27 staining was used to isolate CD4+ naive, central memory, regulatory and stem cell-like memory cells by sorting. Study-wide results and caveats: cDNA-based sequencing might over-represent cells highly expressing TCR. Moderate yet significant TCRB CDR3 shortening was seen in Type 1 diabetes patients in all four CD4+ subsets. Insertions were fewer and deletions more numerous at VDJ junctions in type 1 diabetes patients.

The sample holds a few counts of this clone. Its antigen is not identified. The study reverse transcribed the entire isolated RNA, so it sequenced expressed TCRB transcripts. Profiled with immunoSEQ multiplex PCR; TCRdb holds only in-frame clones, not every one. The table lists around 140,000 clones, about 13% of them singletons. Germline CDR1 SGHVS, CDR2 FQNEAQ. V was clipped by 3 bases and J by 2 bases; unmatched bases: 6. The CDR3 contains 17 residues. The chain carries TRBV7-8 and TRBJ1-4; 10 bases line up with TRBD1. The sequencing sample was made of central memory CD4+ T cells from blood. The TCR originated in a man in his late teens or twenties with type 1 diabetes. The CDR3 loop is CASSFDGTGATNEKLFF. CDR3 nucleotide sequence: TGTGCCAGCAGCTTCGACGGGACAGGGGCCACTAATGAAAAACTGTTTTTT.